The 20 T cell receptor beta chains in this list originate from one sample, sequenced in a study of T cell responses to AZD1222 COVID-19 vaccine. Clones were sequenced by immunoSEQ multiplex PCR, and TCRdb holds only the in-frame ones, with some missing. The profile shows about 120,000 clones, approximately 89% of them singletons. The sample consisted of peripheral blood, taken on day 0 of AZD1222 vaccination. The source of these receptors is an adult in good health.

This chain joins TRBV27 and TRBJ1-2; a possible D gene is TRBD1 (6 bases). The length of the CDR3 is 13 residues. Trimming removed 6 bases at V and 8 bases at J, with 16 bases between. CDR1 MNHEY and CDR2 SMNVEV come from the germline V gene (reference sequence). Here the CDR3 reads CASSPKDSFGYTF. CDR3 DNA sequence: TGTGCCAGCAGCCCTAAGGACAGTTTCGGCTACACCTTC.

The CDR3 region is CASSYSAGLNTEAFF. In DNA form, the CDR3 reads TGTGCCAGCAGTTACTCGGCAGGGCTGAACACTGAAGCTTTCTTT. The chain links TRBV6-5 to TRBJ1-1, with a weak D call TRBD1 (5 bases). There are 15 residues in the CDR3. V was pared by 0 bases and J by 0 bases, with 8 bases between. Germline assignment: CDR1 MNHEY and CDR2 SVGAGI.

The V gene is TRBV4-2, the J gene TRBJ1-2; unclear D gene. V shed 2 bases and J shed 11 bases, with 12 bases lying between them. The germline V gene has CDR1 LGHNA and CDR2 YNFKEQ. The CDR3 consists of 12 residues. The CDR3 region is CASSQLNGEYTF. CDR3 nucleotides: TGTGCCAGCAGCCAACTAAATGGGGAATACACCTTC.

The chain employs TRBV3-1 (or the pseudogene TRBV3-2) and TRBJ2-7; D not certain. The CDR3 is 12 residues long. The germline V gene encodes CDR1 LGHDT and CDR2 YNNKEL (reference sequence). V was pared by 1 base and J by 7 bases, with 8 bases between. The CDR3 DNA follows: TGTGCCAGCAGCCAAGTCAGCACAGAGCAGTACTTC. Amino acid sequence: CASSQVSTEQYF.

The chain recombines TRBV5-8 with TRBJ1-2; D gene unclear. The CDR3 consists of 14 residues. Trimming left V 0 bases short and J 5 bases short, with 11 bases between. Per the germline V gene, CDR1 is SGHTS and CDR2 is YDEGEE. CDR3 nucleotides: TGTGCCAGCAGCTTGGAACAGAGAACTTATGGCTACACCTTC. Its protein is CASSLEQRTYGYTF. The full variable domain, completed using reference TRBV5-8 and TRBJ1-2, is EAGVTQSPTHLIKTRGQQATLRCSPISGHTSVYWYQQALGLGLQFLLWYDEGEERNRGNFPPRFSGRQFPNYSSELNVNALELEDSALYLCASSLEQRTYGYTFGSGTRLTVV.

The J gene is TRBJ1-1, the V gene TRBV3-1 (or the pseudogene TRBV3-2), with TRBD1 matching over 11 bases. The CDR3 runs 15 residues. V lost 4 bases and J lost 5; bases outside the gene matches: 6. Germline V lookup: CDR1 LGHDT, CDR2 YNNKEL (reference sequence). Written as DNA, the CDR3 is TGTGCCAGCAGCCCAACCGGGACAGGGGGAACTGAAGCTTTCTTT. Its protein is CASSPTGTGGTEAFF.

This chain links TRBV6-1 with TRBJ1-6; D uncertain. Trimming left V 2 bases short and J 7 bases short, with 15 bases between. In germline, CDR1 is MNHNS, CDR2 SASEGT. The CDR3 is 16 residues long. The CDR3 DNA reads as TGTGCCAGCAGTGAAAGTGTCGGACTTCGAAATTCACCCCTCCACTTT. It encodes CASSESVGLRNSPLHF.

The chain joins TRBV3-1 (or the pseudogene TRBV3-2) to TRBJ2-7; D unclear. Germline CDR1 is LGHDT and CDR2 is YNNKEL (reference sequence). V dropped 1 base and J dropped 4 bases, with 2 bases sitting between them. This CDR3 has 11 amino acids. The CDR3 protein is CASSQGYEQYF. For the CDR3, the DNA is TGTGCCAGCAGCCAAGGATACGAGCAGTACTTC.

This clone was detected only a few times. DNA of the CDR3: TGTGCCAGCAGTTACAGAGGGACAGGGTGGAACACTGAAGCTTTCTTT. Amino acid sequence: CASSYRGTGWNTEAFF. The chain combines TRBV6-5 with TRBJ1-1; 9 positions match TRBD1. V lost 2 bases to trimming and J lost 1 base; unmatched junction nucleotides: 5. This CDR3 has 16 amino acids. The germline V gene has CDR1 MNHEY and CDR2 SVGAGI.

The gene calls are TRBV5-5 and TRBJ1-5, with D possibly matching TRBD1 (5 bases). CDR1 and CDR2 from the germline V gene are SGHKS and YYEKEE (reference sequence). The V and J ends lost 3 bases and 2 bases respectively, with 9 bases between them. This CDR3 contains 14 residues. The CDR3 DNA reads TGTGCCAGCAGCTCTGGGGACGGCAATCAGCCCCAGCATTTT. Amino acids: CASSSGDGNQPQHF. The variable domain in full, with the rest retrieved from reference TRBV5-5 and TRBJ1-5, is DAGVTQSPTHLIKTRGQQVTLRCSPISGHKSVSWYQQVLGQGPQFIFQYYEKEERGRGNFPDRFSARQFPNYSSELNVNALLLGDSALYLCASSSGDGNQPQHFGDGTRLSIL.

The chain carries TRBV6-5 and TRBJ1-6; TRBD1 is a possible D gene (6 bases). The CDR3 extends over 15 amino acids. The V and J ends lost 4 bases and 7 bases respectively, with 14 bases between them. The germline V gene has CDR1 MNHEY and CDR2 SVGAGI. CDR3 sequence reads: CASSFNRAENSPLHF. The CDR3 coding sequence is TGTGCCAGCAGTTTTAACAGGGCTGAGAATTCACCCCTCCACTTT.

This chain connects TRBV13 to TRBJ1-4, with D uncertain. CDR3 length: 15 residues. Trimming removed 0 bases from V and 0 bases from J, with 5 bases in between. Germline assignment: CDR1 PRHDT and CDR2 FYEKMQ (reference sequence). This CDR3 is CASSLGVATNEKLFF. DNA for the CDR3: TGTGCCAGCAGCTTAGGCGTTGCAACTAATGAAAAACTGTTTTTT. The variable domain in full, completed from reference TRBV13 and TRBJ1-4, reads AAGVIQSPRHLIKEKRETATLKCYPIPRHDTVYWYQQGPGQDPQFLISFYEKMQSDKGSIPDRFSAQQFSDYHSELNMSSLELGDSALYFCASSLGVATNEKLFFGSGTQLSVL.

The chain couples TRBV19 to TRBJ1-1; 10 bases align to TRBD1. Per germline, CDR1 LNHDA and CDR2 SQIVND (reference sequence). The ends lost 6 bases at V and 1 base at J; junction bases unmatched: 8. CDR3 length: 16 residues. The CDR3 region has the DNA TGTGCCAGTAGAGACAGGGGGCGAAGCACGAACACTGAAGCTTTCTTT. As protein: CASRDRGRSTNTEAFF.

The chain has TRBV11-2 and TRBJ2-3, with no clear D. The germline gives CDR1 SGHAT, CDR2 FQNNGV. The CDR3 loop spans 12 amino acids. V gave up 8 bases and J gave up 2 bases, with 8 bases separating them. The CDR3 region is CASHALTDTQYF. CDR3 nucleotides: TGTGCCAGCCACGCACTCACAGATACGCAGTATTTT.

V and J are TRBV6-5 and TRBJ1-3, with D perhaps TRBD1 (5 bases). This CDR3 has 15 residues. V lost 0 bases, J lost 4 bases, and 10 bases lay in between. The V gene's germline CDR1 is MNHEY and CDR2 SVGAGI. DNA of the CDR3: TGTGCCAGCAGTTACTCCCCAGGGAGGGGAAACACCATATATTTT. Translated, it gives CASSYSPGRGNTIYF.

In nucleotides, the CDR3 is TGTGCCAGCAGCGTACGGGTGACCGGGGAGCTGTTTTTT. Translating gives CASSVRVTGELFF. This sequence joins TRBV9 and TRBJ2-2; D call uncertain. The germline V gene has CDR1 SGDLS and CDR2 YYNGEE. V was pared by 1 base and J by 5 bases, with 6 bases between. The CDR3 sequence is 13 residues long.

The rearrangement uses TRBV3-1 (or the pseudogene TRBV3-2) and TRBJ1-2; 9 bases are shared with TRBD1. With 3 bases clipped from V and 8 bases from J, the junction kept 7 bases outside the gene matches. The CDR3 has 14 residues. Per germline, CDR1 LGHDT and CDR2 YNNKEL (reference sequence). In DNA, the CDR3 is TGTGCCAGCAGCCAGAGGGACAGGGCGGGCGGCTACACCTTC. Its translation is CASSQRDRAGGYTF.

V is TRBV11-2 and J is TRBJ1-5; D may be TRBD1 (6 bases). The ends were cut back, 0 bases at V and 9 bases at J, with 9 bases in the middle. The germline gives CDR1 SGHAT, CDR2 FQNNGV. This CDR3 has 13 amino acids. The CDR3 sequence: CASSLDLQGPQHF. The CDR3 DNA sequence: TGTGCCAGCAGCTTAGACCTACAGGGGCCCCAGCATTTT.

This chain uses TRBV28 with TRBJ2-1; TRBD2 matches 12 bases. The CDR3 is 15 amino acids. Germline CDR1 MDHEN, CDR2 SYDVKM. Trimming removed 5 bases from V and 3 bases from J; junction bases left unmatched: 2. This CDR3 reads CASSLAGGFYNEQFF. CDR3 sequence (DNA): TGTGCCAGCAGTCTAGCGGGAGGGTTCTACAATGAGCAGTTCTTC.

The J gene is TRBJ2-1, the V gene TRBV10-2, with TRBD2 matching 8 bases. J was trimmed by 7 bases and V by 7 bases; bases with no gene match: 6. CDR1 is WSHSY and CDR2 is SAAADI in the germline V gene. CDR3 length: 13 amino acids. This CDR3 reads CASTGSGVNEQFF. The CDR3 DNA follows: TGCGCCAGCACGGGTAGCGGGGTAAATGAGCAGTTCTTC.